A selection of T cell receptor beta chains follows, all from one sample in a study of T-cell reconstitution after alpha-beta-depleted transplantation in children. Each CDR3 protein gets one entry after TCRdb re-called the PCR reads with MiXCR. This sample yields 240,000 or so distinct CDR3 sequences, of which about 11% are seen a single time; roughly 2.8% belongs to the top ten. Sequencing was performed on PBMCs from the stem cell graft donor, taken from the stem cell graft. These receptors were taken from a human donor who donated a stem cell graft to a child with acute lymphoblastic leukemia. The CDR3 runs from the conserved cysteine through the conserved F or W. D genes are given only for firm matches. Expanded clones get a size class; other rows say once, few or many, or leave the size out.

CDR3	DNA	D	V	J	size
CASTASYEQYF	TGTGCCAGCACCGCTTCCTACGAGCAGTACTTC	-	TRBV12-3/TRBV12-4	TRBJ2-7	many
CASSLVGTPSSYNEQFF	TGTGCCAGCAGTTTAGTCGGGACTCCGAGCTCCTACAATGAGCAGTTCTTC	-	TRBV12-3/TRBV12-4	TRBJ2-1	many
CASSLGLTGELFF	TGCGCCAGCAGCTTGGGTCTAACCGGGGAGCTGTTTTTT	-	TRBV5-1	TRBJ2-2	many
CASSPWDGELFF	TGTGCCAGCAGCCCCTGGGACGGGGAGCTGTTTTTT	-	TRBV7-9	TRBJ2-2	many
CSAFESVRRGLITDTQYF	TGCAGCGCCTTCGAATCCGTAAGGAGGGGGCTCATAACAGATACGCAGTATTTT	-	TRBV29-1	TRBJ2-3	many
CSAKGQGNQPQHF	TGCAGTGCTAAGGGACAGGGAAATCAGCCCCAGCATTTT	TRBD1	TRBV20-1	TRBJ1-5	-
CASSYAGGQETQYF	TGTGCCAGCAGTTACGCGGGTGGTCAAGAGACCCAGTACTTC	-	TRBV6-5	TRBJ2-5	many
CASSLPGGVSSGANVLTF	TGTGCCAGCAGCTTGCCAGGGGGCGTTTCATCTGGGGCCAACGTCCTGACTTTC	TRBD1	TRBV5-4	TRBJ2-6	-
CASSSAQRRTDTQYF	TGTGCCAGCAGTTCAGCCCAACGTCGCACAGATACGCAGTATTTT	-	TRBV6-2/TRBV6-3	TRBJ2-3	many
CASRVSGSTDTQYF	TGCGCCAGCCGGGTTAGCGGGAGCACAGATACGCAGTATTTT	TRBD2	TRBV5-1	TRBJ2-3	many
CASSLRTDGTEAFF	TGCGCCAGCAGCCTAAGGACGGACGGCACTGAAGCTTTCTTT	-	TRBV5-1	TRBJ1-1	many
CASSLTGAEQYF	TGTGCCAGCAGTTTAACGGGAGCCGAGCAGTACTTC	-	TRBV28	TRBJ2-7	many
CAIGERGETPNSPLHF	TGTGCCATCGGAGAAAGAGGGGAAACACCTAATTCACCCCTCCACTTT	-	TRBV10-3	TRBJ1-6	many
CASSIRGGNTGELFF	TGTGCCAGCAGCATCCGGGGCGGGAACACCGGGGAGCTGTTTTTT	-	TRBV7-2	TRBJ2-2	many
CASSYGTGPSYEQYF	TGTGCCAGCAGCTACGGGACAGGGCCTTCCTACGAGCAGTACTTC	TRBD1	TRBV5-4	TRBJ2-7	many
CSARSSTSGKETQYF	TGCAGTGCTAGAAGTTCCACTAGCGGGAAAGAGACCCAGTACTTC	TRBD2	TRBV20-1	TRBJ2-5	many
CASSPMDRVDQGYTF	TGTGCCAGCAGTCCCATGGACAGGGTTGATCAGGGCTACACCTTC	TRBD1	TRBV28	TRBJ1-2	many
CASSFAPSSNQPQHF	TGTGCCAGCAGTTTCGCACCGAGTAGCAATCAGCCCCAGCATTTT	-	TRBV27	TRBJ1-5	many
CASSIEGRRTYGYTF	TGTGCCAGTAGTATTGAAGGGAGGAGGACCTATGGCTACACCTTC	-	TRBV19	TRBJ1-2	-
CASSVVGTTNTEAFF	TGTGCCAGCAGCGTAGTTGGGACTACAAACACTGAAGCTTTCTTT	-	TRBV9	TRBJ1-1	-
CASSQSGTDYSYNEQFF	TGCGCCAGCAGCCAGAGTGGGACAGACTACTCCTACAATGAGCAGTTCTTC	TRBD1	TRBV4-3	TRBJ2-1	many
CASSLQRHITRTGELFF	TGTGCCAGCAGCTTACAGCGGCATATAACCAGAACCGGGGAGCTGTTTTTT	-	TRBV11-1	TRBJ2-2	many
CASSRNRGNGEKLFF	TGCGCCAGCAGCAGAAACAGGGGGAACGGTGAAAAACTGTTTTTT	TRBD1	TRBV5-1	TRBJ1-4	many
CASSPDRVDYGYTF	TGTGCCAGCAGCCCGGACAGGGTAGACTATGGCTACACCTTC	TRBD1	TRBV9	TRBJ1-2	few
CSATDRGGSETQYF	TGCAGTGCTACAGACAGGGGAGGATCAGAGACCCAGTACTTC	TRBD1	TRBV20-1	TRBJ2-5	many
CASSFRQGGYEQYF	TGTGCCAGCAGCTTTAGACAGGGAGGCTACGAGCAGTACTTC	-	TRBV7-9	TRBJ2-7	many
CSASGARNTIYF	TGCAGTGCTAGTGGCGCTCGAAACACCATATATTTT	-	TRBV20-1	TRBJ1-3	many
CASTQGAGTGELFF	TGTGCCAGCACTCAAGGAGCAGGGACCGGGGAGCTGTTTTTT	-	TRBV12-3/TRBV12-4	TRBJ2-2	many
CASSYGLTSGSYNEQFF	TGTGCCAGCAGTTATGGGCTGACTAGCGGATCGTACAATGAGCAGTTCTTC	TRBD2	TRBV6-5	TRBJ2-1	many
CASSWGTGVNQPQHF	TGCGCCAGCAGCTGGGGGACAGGGGTTAATCAGCCCCAGCATTTT	TRBD1	TRBV5-1	TRBJ1-5	few
CSVGTGRSYNEQFF	TGCAGCGTTGGGACAGGGAGGTCCTACAATGAGCAGTTCTTC	TRBD1	TRBV29-1	TRBJ2-1	many
CASSFPNTEAFF	TGTGCCAGCAGCTTTCCCAACACTGAAGCTTTCTTT	-	TRBV11-2	TRBJ1-1	-
CASSQEQFYGYTF	TGTGCCAGCAGCCAAGAGCAGTTCTATGGCTACACCTTC	-	TRBV14	TRBJ1-2	many
CASSRTENYGYTF	TGTGCCAGCAGCCGGACAGAAAACTATGGCTACACCTTC	-	TRBV6-2/TRBV6-3	TRBJ1-2	-
CASSYSAGTRKKAFF	TGTGCCAGCAGTTACTCGGCGGGGACTCGGAAAAAGGCTTTCTTT	-	TRBV6-2/TRBV6-3	TRBJ1-1	-
CASSLYNPDTQYF	TGTGCCAGCAGTTTATATAACCCAGATACGCAGTATTTT	-	TRBV27	TRBJ2-3	many
CASSSRLAGGETQYF	TGTGCCAGCAGCTCCCGACTAGCCGGTGGGGAGACCCAGTACTTC	TRBD2	TRBV7-9	TRBJ2-5	-
CAISEPADTANTGELFF	TGTGCCATCAGTGAGCCTGCGGACACCGCGAACACCGGGGAGCTGTTTTTT	-	TRBV10-3	TRBJ2-2	many
CSARGGEYSNQPQHF	TGCAGTGCTAGAGGAGGGGAATATAGCAATCAGCCCCAGCATTTT	-	TRBV20-1	TRBJ1-5	many
CASSPYPGDTDTQYF	TGCGCCAGCAGCCCCTACCCCGGGGACACAGATACGCAGTATTTT	-	TRBV5-1	TRBJ2-3	few
CASSLTLYQETQYF	TGTGCCAGCAGCCTGACACTTTACCAAGAGACCCAGTACTTC	-	TRBV28	TRBJ2-5	many
CASSLAGGLATEAFF	TGCGCCAGCAGCTTGGCAGGGGGTTTGGCCACTGAAGCTTTCTTT	TRBD1	TRBV5-1	TRBJ1-1	many
CASSLSGGAGNEQFF	TGTGCCAGCAGTCTCAGCGGGGGGGCAGGGAATGAGCAGTTCTTC	TRBD2	TRBV6-4	TRBJ2-1	many
CASSVADRASYGYTF	TGTGCCAGCAGCGTAGCGGACAGGGCATCCTATGGCTACACCTTC	TRBD1	TRBV9	TRBJ1-2	many
CASSTRLAGLQETQYF	TGTGCCAGCAGCACCAGACTAGCGGGTCTCCAAGAGACCCAGTACTTC	TRBD2	TRBV27	TRBJ2-5	many
CAWRWDRAGYGYTF	TGTGCCTGGAGGTGGGACAGGGCGGGCTATGGCTACACCTTC	TRBD1	TRBV30	TRBJ1-2	-
CASSGRQGGNTIYF	TGTGCCAGCAGCGGAAGACAGGGAGGAAACACCATATATTTT	TRBD1	TRBV5-5	TRBJ1-3	few
CASTGATYTGELFF	TGTGCCAGCACGGGGGCTACATACACCGGGGAGCTGTTTTTT	-	TRBV28	TRBJ2-2	many
CASTRTGTGYYGYTF	TGTGCCAGCACCCGAACCGGGACAGGGTACTATGGCTACACCTTC	TRBD1	TRBV6-1	TRBJ1-2	many